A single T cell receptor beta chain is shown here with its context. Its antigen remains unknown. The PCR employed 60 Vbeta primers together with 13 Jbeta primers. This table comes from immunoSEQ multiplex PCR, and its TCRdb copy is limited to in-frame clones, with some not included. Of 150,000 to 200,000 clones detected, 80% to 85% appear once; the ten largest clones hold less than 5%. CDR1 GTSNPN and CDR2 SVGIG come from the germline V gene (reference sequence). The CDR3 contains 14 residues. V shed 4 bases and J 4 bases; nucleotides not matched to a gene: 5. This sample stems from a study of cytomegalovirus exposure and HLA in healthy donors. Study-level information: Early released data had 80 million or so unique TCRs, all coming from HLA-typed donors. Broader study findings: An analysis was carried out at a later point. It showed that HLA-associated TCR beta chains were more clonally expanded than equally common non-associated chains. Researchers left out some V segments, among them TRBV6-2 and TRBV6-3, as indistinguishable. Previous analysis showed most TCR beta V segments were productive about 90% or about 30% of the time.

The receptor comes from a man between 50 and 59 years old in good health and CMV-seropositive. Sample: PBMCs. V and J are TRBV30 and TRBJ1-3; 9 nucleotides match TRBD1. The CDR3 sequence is CAWTGQGSGNTIYF. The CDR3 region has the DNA TGTGCCTGGACAGGACAGGGGAGCGGAAACACCATATATTTT.